The sequence of this TCR beta chain was determined in a study of Graves' ophthalmopathy and Graves' hyperthyroidism. Overall study results and limits: An 81.08% specificity and 85% to 90% sensitivity were achieved by a 13-signature model that separated ophthalmopathy from stable hyperthyroidism. The model reached roughly 70% sensitivity and roughly 72% specificity for predicting ophthalmopathy progression.

RNA transcripts were the template, and TCR beta CDR3 regions were amplified from them. Investigators did first-round RT-PCR with HTBI primers, then second-round multiplex PCR. TCRdb re-analysed the multiplex PCR reads in MiXCR, keeping a single row per CDR3 protein. Of 1 million to 1.3 million distinct CDR3 sequences detected, 35% to 40% appear once; the ten largest clones hold 11%. On this clonotype: As yet, its antigen is unknown.

The V and J ends lost 4 bases and 6 bases, in that order; junction bases with no gene match: 6. CDR1 SGHTA and CDR2 FQGNSA come from the germline V gene. This CDR3 contains 15 residues. The receptor comes from an adult man with Graves' hyperthyroidism. Material for sequencing was peripheral blood or thyroid tissue (not recorded which). This chain joins TRBV7-2 and TRBJ2-5, with 12 bases identical to TRBD1. CDR3 sequence (DNA): TGTGCCAGCAGCTCTGGGACAGGGGGCGCCCAGACCCAGTACTTC. As protein: CASSSGTGGAQTQYF.